These T cell receptor beta chains were read from a single sample in a study of blood T cells in healthy people across ages. TCRdb called the 5' RACE reads again in MiXCR, with one record for every CDR3 protein. The sample has fewer than 1,000,000 distinct CDR3 sequences; roughly 44% are singletons. Sequenced input: blood. These receptor sequences come from a man in his fifties or sixties in good health. The CDR3 runs from the conserved cysteine through the conserved F or W. D genes are given only for firm matches. Where a row states a size, it is once, few, many or the class of an expanded clone; other rows omit it.

d_call clone_size j_call v_call cdr3_length cdr3_nt cdr3_aa
TRBD1 NA TRBJ2-7 TRBV27 15 TGTGCCAGCAGTACCTGGACAGGTACGTCCTACGAGCAGTACTTC CASSTWTGTSYEQYF
NA NA TRBJ2-7 TRBV30 14 TGTGCCTGGAGTACCTTAAGCCGGTCCTACGAGCAGTACTTC CAWSTLSRSYEQYF
TRBD1 NA TRBJ2-7 TRBV20-1 16 TGCAGTGCTAGAGATGAGCAGGGGGCACGGCGCTACGAGCAGTACTTC CSARDEQGARRYEQYF
NA many TRBJ2-3 TRBV5-1 13 TGCGCCAGCAGCCCGGACAGCACAGATACGCAGTATTTT CASSPDSTDTQYF
TRBD1 few TRBJ2-2 TRBV27 15 TGTGCCAGCAGTTTACAGGGGGCGGACACCGGGGAGCTGTTTTTT CASSLQGADTGELFF
TRBD2 NA TRBJ2-2 TRBV20-1 13 TGCAGCGCAAGACGGGGGGGTACCGGGGAGCTGTTTTTT CSARRGGTGELFF
NA NA TRBJ1-6 TRBV6-2/TRBV6-3 16 TGTGCCAGCAGTTACGGCGGAGGCCTCTATAATTCACCCCTCCACTTT CASSYGGGLYNSPLHF
TRBD2 few TRBJ2-3 TRBV4-3 15 TGCGCCAGCAGCCAAGAGGCGGGGGGGGTAGATACGCAGTATTTT CASSQEAGGVDTQYF
TRBD1 few TRBJ2-1 TRBV9 14 TGTGCCAGCAGCGCCCGGGACAGCTTCAATGAGCAGTTCTTC CASSARDSFNEQFF
TRBD2 NA TRBJ2-3 TRBV12-3/TRBV12-4 19 TGTGCCAGCAGTCATCGGGGCGGGGGGGCCCGTTCGAGCACAGATACGCAGTATTTT CASSHRGGGARSSTDTQYF
NA NA TRBJ1-6 TRBV4-3 16 TGCGCCAGCAGCCTGGGCATGGCCCTCAATAATTCACCCCTCCACTTT CASSLGMALNNSPLHF
NA NA TRBJ2-1 TRBV11-3 15 TGTGCCAGCAGCTTAGATCCCGGGTTCAACAATGAGCAGTTCTTC CASSLDPGFNNEQFF
NA few TRBJ2-7 TRBV12-3/TRBV12-4 13 TGTGCCAGCAGTTTTTTCGGCAGCTACGAGCAGTACTTC CASSFFGSYEQYF